These 25 T cell receptor beta chains were all obtained from the same sample, sequenced in a study of T cells expressing NK-cell markers. TCRdb reprocessed the 5' RACE reads and reports one entry per CDR3 protein, with no DNA. This table holds hundreds of thousands of distinct CDR3 sequences. The sample consisted of blood T cells: a sorted CD56 or NKG2C T cell subset, CD4+ or CD8+ T cells, or bulk PBMC T cells (not recorded which). The receptor set was obtained from a woman between 18 and 75 years old in good health.

V gene TRBV7-2 combines with J gene TRBJ2-2; there is no DNA to check the TCRdb D call of TRBD1. Germline CDR1 SGHTA, CDR2 FQGNSA. The CDR3 spans 16 residues. The CDR3 region is CASSLGGQGATGELFF.

The chain links TRBV19 to TRBJ2-3; the D call of TRBD1 rests on TCRdb alone, since no DNA is present to check it. There are 15 residues in the CDR3. Looked up from germline, CDR1 is LNHDA and CDR2 is SQIVND (reference sequence). CDR3: CASKISGKGADTQYF.

This chain joins TRBV9 and TRBJ2-7; TCRdb returns TRBD2, unconfirmable since there is no DNA. Germline lookup yields CDR1 SGDLS and CDR2 YYNGEE. This CDR3 comprises 19 residues. CDR3 amino acids: CASSRGRVGISGSPYEQYF.

The CDR3 here is CASSFQGSAQYF. The genes are TRBV12-3 or TRBV12-4 and TRBJ2-3; lacking DNA, the TRBD1 call made by TCRdb goes unchecked. The CDR3 extends over 12 amino acids.

The chain is built from TRBV5-1 and TRBJ1-3. The CDR3 has 16 amino acids. CDR1 is SGHRS and CDR2 is YFSETQ in the germline V gene. The CDR3 loop is CASTLGQASSGNTIYF. Full variable domain (rest looked up from reference TRBV5-1 and TRBJ1-3): KAGVTQTPRYLIKTRGQQVTLSCSPISGHRSVSWYQQTPGQGLQFLFEYFSETQRNKGNFPGRFSGRQFSNSRSEMNVSTLELGDSALYLCASTLGQASSGNTIYFGEGSWLTVV.

J is TRBJ2-1 and V is TRBV6-5; TCRdb gives TRBD2 as the D gene, but with no DNA this cannot be confirmed. The germline V gene has CDR1 MNHEY and CDR2 SVGAGI. This CDR3 comprises 13 residues. The CDR3: CASSYFSGNEQFF.

The gene calls are TRBV24-1 and TRBJ2-2; TCRdb selects TRBD1, and the lack of DNA leaves this call unchecked. From germline, CDR1 is KGHDR and CDR2 SFDVKD. The CDR3 has 17 amino acids. CDR3 sequence: CATSDLGDGSNTGELFF.

J is TRBJ1-2 and V is TRBV7-9; absent DNA, TCRdb's TRBD1 call cannot be checked. CDR3 length equals 13 residues. Germline CDR1 SEHNR, CDR2 FQNEAQ (reference sequence). CDR3: CASSSGSNYGYTF.

V usage is TRBV6-5 and J usage is TRBJ1-5. The germline CDR1 and CDR2 sequences are MNHEY and SVGAGI. This CDR3 has 12 amino acids. CDR3 in amino acids: CASSGFGQPQHF.

The chain uses TRBV20-1 and TRBJ2-3; checking the TCRdb D call of TRBD1 is not possible without DNA. The CDR3 sequence is 15 residues long. Germline V gene data show CDR1 as DFQATT and CDR2 as SNEGSKA (reference sequence). This CDR3 reads CSAVPLEAGADTQYF.

The CDR3 loop reads CASSLIPLGSLRDTQYF. The chain links TRBV7-2 to TRBJ2-3. This CDR3 contains 17 residues. Germline-derived CDR1 and CDR2 are SGHTA and FQGNSA.

This chain connects TRBV12-3 or TRBV12-4 to TRBJ2-5; TCRdb's D gene call, TRBD2, goes unchecked for lack of DNA. The CDR3 is 15 residues long. The CDR3 loop reads CASSLRLGPQETQYF.

The chain is built from TRBV3-1 and TRBJ1-1. The CDR3 is made up of 12 amino acids. Per germline, CDR1 LGHDT and CDR2 YNNKEL (reference sequence). The chain's CDR3 is CASSQDMDEAFF.

CDR3 sequence reads: CASSMSETSYNEQFF. The chain uses TRBV6-2 or TRBV6-3 and TRBJ2-1. The V gene's germline CDR1 is MNHEY and CDR2 SVGEGT. The CDR3 length is 15 residues.

The V gene is TRBV11-2, the J gene TRBJ1-6. The CDR3 has 14 amino acids. Germline CDR1 SGHAT, CDR2 FQNNGV. The CDR3: CASSLGHQDSPLHF.

The rearrangement links TRBV7-2 to TRBJ1-1. Per the germline V gene, CDR1 is SGHTA and CDR2 is FQGNSA. The CDR3 totals 13 residues. The CDR3 protein is CASSAQQNTEAFF.

The V and J genes are TRBV6-2 or TRBV6-3 and TRBJ2-3; the TRBD2 assignment by TCRdb is unverifiable without DNA. The CDR3 runs to 15 residues. Germline lookup yields CDR1 MNHEY and CDR2 SVGEGT. The CDR3 loop reads CASSYATSGSDTQYF.

This chain links TRBV12-3 or TRBV12-4 with TRBJ1-2; as DNA is missing, the TRBD1 call by TCRdb cannot be tested. CDR3 size: 15 residues. The CDR3 spells CASSLSGHVNYGYTF.

The V and J genes are TRBV20-1 and TRBJ2-7; TCRdb gives TRBD2 as the D gene, but with no DNA this cannot be confirmed. There are 12 residues in the CDR3. CDR1 is DFQATT and CDR2 is SNEGSKA in the germline V gene (reference sequence). The CDR3 sequence: CSPGEADYEQYF.

This chain joins TRBV4-1 and TRBJ2-1; absent DNA, TCRdb's TRBD2 call cannot be checked. Germline V CDR1 and CDR2: MGHRA, YSYEKL. This CDR3 contains 14 residues. This chain's CDR3 is CASSQEAGTNEQFF.

The chain has TRBV12-3 or TRBV12-4 and TRBJ2-7. The CDR3 contains 15 residues. The CDR3 reads CASSLTGSHSYEQYF.

The V call is TRBV20-1, the J call TRBJ2-1; TCRdb returns TRBD2, unconfirmable since there is no DNA. The CDR3 length is 20 residues. In germline, CDR1 is DFQATT, CDR2 SNEGSKA (reference sequence). The chain's CDR3 is CSARDPAGAGGRHSYNEQFF.

This chain links TRBV12-3 or TRBV12-4 with TRBJ2-5; the D gene TCRdb calls, TRBD1, cannot be checked with no DNA. This CDR3 is built from 14 residues. CDR3: CASRSGTRQETQYF.

The rearrangement uses TRBV12-3 or TRBV12-4 and TRBJ2-1; TCRdb returns TRBD1, unconfirmable since there is no DNA. The CDR3 is 14 amino acids. The CDR3 sequence: CASSPTLPGDEQFF.

The V and J genes are TRBV4-3 and TRBJ2-1; TCRdb's assignment of TRBD2 cannot be checked, as there is no DNA. Looked up from germline, CDR1 is LGHNA and CDR2 is YSLEER. The CDR3 is 13 amino acids. CDR3 region: CASSLSLANEQFF.